This is a list of T cell receptor beta chains from one sample in a study of T-cell memory formation after mild COVID-19. TCRdb processed the 5' RACE reads anew with MiXCR; each CDR3 protein has one entry. The sample lists around 250,000 distinct CDR3 sequences, around 15% occurring once. Sequenced material: PBMCs or a T cell subset sorted from them (not recorded which). These receptor sequences come from a man aged 18 to 30 who had mild COVID-19 (a few samples of this study predate the infection). Cell type and time point are not known. The CDR3 runs from the conserved cysteine through the conserved F or W. A D gene is named only where the DNA matches it firmly. Rows give clone size only sometimes, using once, few, many, or a class for an expanded clone.

cdr3_aa cdr3_nt cdr3_length v_call clone_size j_call d_call
CASSRLVSSSGNTIYF TGTGCCAGCAGCAGGCTGGTGAGCTCCTCTGGAAACACCATATATTTT 16 TRBV7-9 - TRBJ1-3 -
CASSLPGGSTDTQYF TGTGCCAGCAGTTTACCCGGGGGGAGCACAGATACGCAGTATTTT 15 TRBV7-3 many TRBJ2-3 TRBD2
CASSLQARVDIQYF TGTGCCAGCAGCTTGCAGGCCAGGGTTGACATTCAGTACTTC 14 TRBV7-9 - TRBJ2-4 -
CASRPGLSSYEQYF TGTGCCAGCAGGCCGGGACTATCGTCCTACGAGCAGTACTTC 14 TRBV2 - TRBJ2-7 TRBD2
CASSLGQGKMNTEAFF TGCGCCAGCAGCCTAGGACAGGGGAAAATGAACACTGAAGCTTTCTTT 16 TRBV5-1 few TRBJ1-1 TRBD1
CASSQGIQGWRETQYF TGCGCCAGCAGCCAAGGAATACAGGGGTGGAGAGAGACCCAGTACTTC 16 TRBV4-1 many TRBJ2-5 TRBD1
CASSPGTSGAQETQYF TGCGCCAGCAGCCCCGGGACTAGCGGGGCCCAAGAGACCCAGTACTTC 16 TRBV5-1 many TRBJ2-5 TRBD2
CASSSWRDGHGQFF TGTGCCAGCAGTTCATGGCGGGACGGCCACGGGCAGTTCTTC 14 TRBV12-3/TRBV12-4 many TRBJ2-1 -
CASSFQTGGSNSPLHF TGTGCCAGCAGCTTTCAGACCGGGGGTAGTAATTCACCCCTCCACTTT 16 TRBV7-9 - TRBJ1-6 -
CDSSEGYWVNTEAFF TGTGACAGCAGCGAAGGGTATTGGGTGAACACTGAAGCTTTCTTT 15 TRBV25-1 - TRBJ1-1 -
CASSLSAGANVLTF TGTGCCAGCAGCCTCTCAGCTGGGGCCAACGTCCTGACTTTC 14 TRBV7-2 few TRBJ2-6 -
CASSPRDRFTDTQYF TGTGCCAGCAGCCCCCGGGACAGATTCACAGATACGCAGTATTTT 15 TRBV7-2 few TRBJ2-3 TRBD1
CASSYSGSWNEQFF TGTGCCAGCAGTTACTCGGGCAGTTGGAATGAGCAGTTCTTC 14 TRBV6-5 few TRBJ2-1 -
CASSQDWDEQFF TGCGCCAGCAGCCAAGATTGGGATGAGCAGTTCTTC 12 TRBV4-3 many TRBJ2-1 -
CASSISTGFAGELFF TGTGCCAGCTCAATCTCGACAGGGTTCGCCGGGGAGCTGTTTTTT 15 TRBV18 many TRBJ2-2 TRBD1
CASSSPGNYNEQFF TGTGCCAGCAGCTCTCCCGGGAACTACAATGAGCAGTTCTTC 14 TRBV11-2 few TRBJ2-1 -
CASSPRGTERWTEAFF TGTGCCAGCAGCCCGAGGGGGACAGAGAGGTGGACTGAAGCTTTCTTT 16 TRBV7-9 few TRBJ1-1 TRBD1
CASSELGHYGYTF TGTGCCAGCAGTGAATTAGGACACTATGGCTACACCTTC 13 TRBV25-1 - TRBJ1-2 -
CASIGGRTEAFF TGTGCCAGCATCGGGGGTCGGACTGAAGCTTTCTTT 12 TRBV28 - TRBJ1-1 -
CASSYGRGAFF TGCGCCAGCAGCTACGGTCGTGGGGCTTTCTTT 11 TRBV5-1 - TRBJ1-1 -
CASSEKGTGGNSPLHF TGTGCCAGCAGTGAAAAAGGGACAGGGGGGAATTCACCCCTCCACTTT 16 TRBV6-1 few TRBJ1-6 TRBD1
CASKSGANSYEQYF TGTGCCAGCAAATCCGGGGCTAACTCCTACGAGCAGTACTTC 14 TRBV2 few TRBJ2-7 -
CASSSGTLPDTQYF TGTGCCAGCAGCTCCGGGACCCTCCCAGATACGCAGTATTTT 14 TRBV7-3 - TRBJ2-3 -
CATSDSENTGELFF TGTGCCACCAGTGATTCAGAGAACACCGGGGAGCTGTTTTTT 14 TRBV24-1 many TRBJ2-2 -
CASRTEQGRNTEAFF TGTGCCAGCAGGACAGAACAGGGGCGGAACACTGAAGCTTTCTTT 15 TRBV12-3/TRBV12-4 few TRBJ1-1 TRBD1
CASSQTKSGSPLHF TGTGCCAGCAGCCAGACTAAGAGCGGTTCACCCCTCCACTTT 14 TRBV7-2 - TRBJ1-6 -
CASSLSHGTQYF TGTGCCAGCAGTTTATCCCATGGGACCCAGTACTTC 12 TRBV12-3/TRBV12-4 - TRBJ2-5 -
CASSDQFGPDNEQFF TGTGCCAGCAGCGACCAATTTGGACCCGACAATGAGCAGTTCTTC 15 TRBV5-4 few TRBJ2-1 -
CASSVVDGDYNEQFF TGTGCCAGCAGCGTAGTCGACGGGGACTACAATGAGCAGTTCTTC 15 TRBV9 - TRBJ2-1 -
CASSHDQGWAGEQYF TGTGCCAGCAGCCATGACCAGGGATGGGCGGGCGAGCAGTACTTC 15 TRBV7-2 many TRBJ2-7 -
CASSQVLGQNSPLHF TGCGCCAGCAGCCAAGTTCTGGGGCAGAATTCACCCCTCCACTTT 15 TRBV4-3 few TRBJ1-6 -
CASSAYLAGGSYEQFF TGTGCCAGCAGCGCGTACCTAGCGGGGGGTAGCTATGAGCAGTTCTTC 16 TRBV2 - TRBJ2-1 TRBD2
CASSLGPYNSPLHF TGTGCCAGCAGTTTAGGTCCGTATAATTCACCCCTCCACTTT 14 TRBV12-3/TRBV12-4 - TRBJ1-6 -
CASSHRDRANTGELFF TGCGCCAGCAGTCACCGGGACAGGGCGAACACCGGGGAGCTGTTTTTT 16 TRBV5-1 - TRBJ2-2 TRBD1
CASSQDIGTGAAGELFF TGTGCCAGCAGCCAAGATATTGGGACGGGCGCGGCCGGGGAGCTGTTTTTT 17 TRBV3-1 few TRBJ2-2 -
CASTSPQGRVGTGELFF TGTGCCAGCACCTCACCCCAGGGCAGGGTCGGCACCGGGGAGCTGTTTTTT 17 TRBV7-2 - TRBJ2-2 -
CSVVGTGLRAFF TGCAGCGTTGTGGGGACAGGGCTACGGGCTTTCTTT 12 TRBV29-1 few TRBJ1-1 TRBD1
CASSYGENLYEQYF TGTGCCAGCAGTTACGGGGAGAATCTCTACGAGCAGTACTTC 14 TRBV6-6 few TRBJ2-7 -